Sequencing of this T cell receptor (beta chain) was carried out in a study of blood T cell repertoires in COVID-19. Seattle patients were enrolled while actively infected and followed longitudinally. In the study's own analysis: From reference gene primer amplification, estimates of nucleated cell counts were derived. TCRdb's copy holds only in-frame clones and misses some; the assay was immunoSEQ multiplex PCR. The V and J calls and the clone size are those of that table, but D and trimming were determined from the DNA. The table lists hundreds of thousands of clones, roughly 89% of them singletons, with approximately 2% in the top ten. Germline-derived CDR1 and CDR2 are SGHDT and YYEEEE. The V end was cut by 4 bases, the J end by 5 bases, with 21 bases between. There are 16 residues in the CDR3.

This rearrangement joins TRBV5-6 to TRBJ1-2; D is possibly TRBD1 (6 bases). This receptor was obtained from a woman between 25 and 40 years old with COVID-19, enrolled during active disease. The source material was peripheral blood. CDR3 protein: CASSGEGHIVPYGYTF. The CDR3 nucleotides are TGTGCCAGCAGCGGAGAGGGACACATAGTACCATATGGCTACACCTTC.